These T cell receptor beta chains were read from a single sample in a study of CD8 T cells in Susac syndrome. TCRdb re-called the immunoSEQ multiplex PCR reads through MiXCR, storing one row per CDR3 protein. The sample has about 130,000 distinct CDR3 sequences; around nine tenths are singletons. Sequenced: CD8+ T cells from PBMCs. These receptors were obtained from a human donor with multiple sclerosis. CDR3s include the opening cysteine and the closing phenylalanine or tryptophan. The order of the fields is D gene, J gene, V gene, clone size, CDR3 protein, CDR3 DNA. D genes are given only for firm matches. Clone size is shown for a subset of rows, as once, few, many or a class of expanded clone.

D: -
J: TRBJ1-2
V: TRBV4-2
size: few
CDR3: CASSREGDGYGYTF
DNA: TGTGCCAGCAGCCGCGAAGGGGACGGCTATGGCTACACCTTC

D: -
J: TRBJ2-2
V: TRBV7-8
size: -
CDR3: CASSFAGHGGELFF
DNA: TGTGCCAGCAGCTTTGCCGGACATGGCGGGGAGCTGTTTTTT

D: TRBD2
J: TRBJ2-7
V: TRBV9
size: -
CDR3: CASSLGAGGLSYEQYF
DNA: TGTGCCAGCTCATTAGGGGCGGGAGGTCTCTCCTACGAGCAGTACTTC

D: TRBD2
J: TRBJ2-1
V: TRBV6-2/TRBV6-3
size: once
CDR3: CASSYGLGYNEQFF
DNA: TGTGCCAGCAGTTACGGACTAGGGTACAATGAGCAGTTCTTC

D: -
J: TRBJ1-1
V: TRBV10-3
size: -
CDR3: CAISPGKGEAFF
DNA: TGTGCCATCAGTCCTGGGAAAGGTGAAGCTTTCTTT

D: TRBD2
J: TRBJ2-2
V: TRBV7-8
size: -
CDR3: CASSLWLAGSPVEGELFF
DNA: TGTGCCAGCAGCTTATGGCTAGCGGGTTCACCGGTGGAAGGGGAGCTGTTTTTT

D: TRBD2
J: TRBJ2-3
V: TRBV27
size: -
CDR3: CASSLAGGPRDTQYF
DNA: TGTGCCAGCAGTTTAGCGGGAGGGCCGCGAGATACGCAGTATTTT

D: -
J: TRBJ1-5
V: TRBV4-2
size: -
CDR3: CASSQAGSTDSNQPQHF
DNA: TGTGCCAGCAGCCAAGCGGGCTCTACAGATAGCAATCAGCCCCAGCATTTT

D: -
J: TRBJ1-1
V: TRBV20-1
size: -
CDR3: CSARAWLRPNTEAFF
DNA: TGCAGTGCTAGAGCATGGTTAAGACCCAACACTGAAGCTTTCTTT

D: TRBD2
J: TRBJ2-2
V: TRBV24-1
size: -
CDR3: CATSDWTSGRTDGLFF
DNA: TGTGCCACCAGTGATTGGACTAGCGGGAGAACCGACGGGCTGTTTTTT

D: -
J: TRBJ2-3
V: TRBV5-6
size: -
CDR3: CASSSGATQYF
DNA: TGTGCCAGCAGCTCCGGGGCTACGCAGTATTTT

D: -
J: TRBJ2-3
V: TRBV13
size: -
CDR3: CASSYRGTDTQYF
DNA: TGTGCCAGCAGCTACCGGGGCACAGATACGCAGTATTTT

D: -
J: TRBJ1-2
V: TRBV29-1
size: -
CDR3: CSVVEGEGYTF
DNA: TGCAGCGTTGTTGAGGGTGAGGGCTACACCTTC

D: -
J: TRBJ1-1
V: TRBV7-2
size: -
CDR3: CASSFGTAGTEAFF
DNA: TGTGCCAGCAGCTTCGGTACTGCAGGCACTGAAGCTTTCTTT